Below, one TCR beta chain is given with its context. Its antigen remains unidentified. This record comes from a study of graft-versus-host responses after intestinal transplantation. Looking at the study overall: Multivisceral, liver-intestinal, or isolated intestinal grafts were transplanted into recipients. All of the recipients had induction that used anti-thymocyte globulin, then tacrolimus and steroids for two to three years.

Profiled with immunoSEQ multiplex PCR; TCRdb holds only in-frame clones, not every one. The data hold roughly 60,000 clones, with 80% to 90% observed a single time. Study findings and constraints: Elevated graft-versus-host to host-versus-graft clonal ratios in allografts were recorded for patients with graft-donor T cell macrochimerism. Early post-transplant HvG declines showed an association with peak circulating GvH clone levels.

Germline values: CDR1 GTSNPN, CDR2 SVGIG (reference sequence). V shed 4 bases and J shed 4 bases, with 10 bases lying between them. The CDR3 covers 12 residues. The V and J genes are TRBV30 and TRBJ1-1; unclear D gene. The sequence was obtained from a human patient who received an intestinal transplant, so some T cells may come from the graft donor. The sample was PBMCs, taken 26 days after transplant. CDR3 amino acids: CAWTDTITEAFF. DNA for the CDR3: TGTGCCTGGACAGATACTATCACTGAAGCTTTCTTT. Full variable domain (outside the CDR3, taken from reference TRBV30 and TRBJ1-1): SQTIHQWPATLVQPVGSPLSLECTVEGTSNPNLYWYRQAAGRGLQLLFYSVGIGQISSEVPQNLSASRPQDRQFILSSKKLLLSDSGFYLCAWTDTITEAFFGQGTRLTVV.